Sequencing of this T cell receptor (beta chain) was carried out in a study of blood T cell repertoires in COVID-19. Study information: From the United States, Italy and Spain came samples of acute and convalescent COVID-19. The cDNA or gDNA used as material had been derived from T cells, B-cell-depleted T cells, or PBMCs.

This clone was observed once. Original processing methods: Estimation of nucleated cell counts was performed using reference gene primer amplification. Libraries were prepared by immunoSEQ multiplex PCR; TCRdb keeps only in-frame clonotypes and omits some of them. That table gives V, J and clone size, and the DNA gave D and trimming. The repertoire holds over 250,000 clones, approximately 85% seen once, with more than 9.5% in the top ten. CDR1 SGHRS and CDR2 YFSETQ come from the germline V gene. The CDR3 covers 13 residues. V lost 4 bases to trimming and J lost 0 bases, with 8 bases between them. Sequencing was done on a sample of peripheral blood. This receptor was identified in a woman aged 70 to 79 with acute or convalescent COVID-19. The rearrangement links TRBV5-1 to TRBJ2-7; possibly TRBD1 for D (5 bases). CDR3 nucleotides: TGCGCCAGCAGCCCAGGGAACTCCTACGAGCAGTACTTC. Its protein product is CASSPGNSYEQYF.